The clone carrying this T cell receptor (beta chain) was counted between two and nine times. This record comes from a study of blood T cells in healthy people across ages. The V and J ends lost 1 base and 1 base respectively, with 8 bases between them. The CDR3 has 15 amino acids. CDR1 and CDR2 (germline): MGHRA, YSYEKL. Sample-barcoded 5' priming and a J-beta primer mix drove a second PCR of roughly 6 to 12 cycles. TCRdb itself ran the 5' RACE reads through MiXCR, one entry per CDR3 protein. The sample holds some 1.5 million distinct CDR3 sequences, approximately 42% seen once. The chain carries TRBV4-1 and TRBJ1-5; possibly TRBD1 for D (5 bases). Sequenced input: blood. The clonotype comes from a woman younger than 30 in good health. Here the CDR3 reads CASSQAQASNQPQHF. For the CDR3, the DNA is TGCGCCAGCAGCCAAGCACAGGCAAGCAATCAGCCCCAGCATTTT.